This entry lists 5 T cell receptor beta chains sequenced from one sample in a study of shared clonotypes between healthy human individuals. This table comes from immunoSEQ multiplex PCR, and its TCRdb copy is limited to in-frame clones, with some not included. This table holds around 500,000 clones, about 84% found once. The material sequenced was PBMCs. The receptors were sampled from a woman aged 40 to 50 in good health. Some clones in this sample may be carry-over from other donors' samples.

The V and J genes are TRBV11-3 and TRBJ2-7; a weak D match, TRBD1 (6 bases). Between the trimmed V and J ends, which lost 5 bases and 7 bases, there was a span of 15 bases. The germline gives CDR1 SGHNT, CDR2 YENEEA. The CDR3 sequence is 13 residues long. CDR3: CASSTTGLGEQYF. CDR3 sequence (DNA): TGTGCCAGCAGCACAACAGGGCTGGGGGAGCAGTACTTC.

This clone appeared a single time. This CDR3 reads CASSRQKSSDTQYF. The CDR3 DNA follows: TGTGCCAGTAGTAGACAGAAGTCCTCAGATACGCAGTATTTT. This chain joins TRBV19 and TRBJ2-3; TRBD1 is a possible D gene (5 bases). The CDR3 loop spans 14 amino acids. Per germline, CDR1 LNHDA and CDR2 SQIVND (reference sequence). Trimming took off 4 bases at V and 4 bases at J, with 12 bases between the two ends.

Worth noting for this clone: This may come from a read error, since a much larger clone is one base off. This CDR3 reads CASSEGRTPYEQYF. CDR3 bases: TGTGCCAGCAGTGAAGGCAGGACCCCCTACGAGCAGTACTTC. The gene calls are TRBV6-1 and TRBJ2-7; D is ambiguous. Trimming shortened V by 1 base and J by 2 bases, and 9 bases separated the two germline ends. The CDR3 length is 14 residues. Germline values: CDR1 MNHNS, CDR2 SASEGT.

About this clone: A far more abundant clone sits one base away, making this likely a read error. Other DNA sequences of this sample code for an identical CDR3. The genes are TRBV30 and TRBJ1-2; D may be TRBD1 (5 bases). Germline CDR1 reads GTSNPN; CDR2 reads SVGIG (reference sequence). CDR3 length equals 12 residues. The CDR3 nucleotides read TGCGCCTGGAGTGAACAGGCCGGTGGCTACACCTTC. This sequence encodes CAWSEQAGGYTF.

The V and J genes are TRBV18 and TRBJ1-5; TRBD1 is a possible D gene (6 bases). Trimming removed 3 bases at V and 7 bases at J, with 13 bases between. There are 14 residues in the CDR3. CDR1 and CDR2 (germline): KGHSH, LQKENI. The CDR3 DNA reads TGTGCCAGCTCACCTGAGGGGGGGACCCAGCCCCAGCATTTT. Translated: CASSPEGGTQPQHF.